Listed below are T cell receptor beta chains from one sample, sequenced in a study of human thymus T cells. The method was immunoSEQ multiplex PCR; TCRdb's version includes in-frame clones alone and lacks a portion of them. The sample includes about 44,000 clones, approximately 95% of them seen just once. The material sequenced was blood. Source of these receptors: a boy less than two years old with a congenital heart defect but otherwise immunologically healthy. CDR3s include the opening cysteine and the closing phenylalanine or tryptophan.

V	J	CDR3
TRBV18	TRBJ1-5	CASSQGNQPQHF
TRBV28	TRBJ2-4	CASRDTRGIQYF
TRBV27	TRBJ2-7	CASSSRLAGDYEQYF
TRBV6-6	TRBJ1-4	CASSYWEDEKLFF
TRBV4-3	TRBJ2-3	CASSLTSGGRSGTDTQYF
TRBV29-1	TRBJ1-2	CSVAPYGYTF
TRBV13	TRBJ2-1	CASSLLRAEQFF
TRBV2	TRBJ2-1	CASSGLRMGEQFF
TRBV11-2	TRBJ1-1	CASRQGPGTEAFF
TRBV6-5	TRBJ1-1	CASMRQGAEAFF
TRBV7-3	TRBJ2-3	CASSLSGGADTQYF
TRBV4-3	TRBJ2-3	CASSPDLDTDTQYF
TRBV4-3	TRBJ1-1	CASSQDRVGPEAFF
TRBV9	TRBJ2-4	CASSVEASGNIQYF
TRBV5-1	TRBJ1-1	CASSWGGTEAFF
TRBV7-2	TRBJ1-5	CASSLARGDQPQHF
TRBV30	TRBJ1-1	CAWSGQGDTEAFF
TRBV6-1	TRBJ1-6	CASETGDSRNSPLHF
TRBV7-6	TRBJ2-5	CASSPIVGPRETQYF
TRBV10-2	TRBJ2-7	CASSESGQTSPYEQYF
TRBV28	TRBJ1-5	CASSPSGQPQHF
TRBV19	TRBJ1-5	CASSIGTYSNQPQHF
TRBV5-8	TRBJ1-1	CASSLAQGTEAFF
TRBV4-3	TRBJ1-4	CASSQDFQGEKLFF